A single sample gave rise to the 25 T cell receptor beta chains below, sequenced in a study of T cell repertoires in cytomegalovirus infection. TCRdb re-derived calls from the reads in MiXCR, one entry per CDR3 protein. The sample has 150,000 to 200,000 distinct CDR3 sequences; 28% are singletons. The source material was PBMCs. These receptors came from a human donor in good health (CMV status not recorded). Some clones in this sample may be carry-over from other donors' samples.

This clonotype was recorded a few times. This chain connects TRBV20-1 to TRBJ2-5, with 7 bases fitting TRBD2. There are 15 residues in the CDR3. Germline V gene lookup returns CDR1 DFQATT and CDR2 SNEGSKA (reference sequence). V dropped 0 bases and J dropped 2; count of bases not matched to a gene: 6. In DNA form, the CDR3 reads TGCAGTGCTAGAGAACCGGCGGGGGAGCAAGAGACCCAGTACTTC. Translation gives CSAREPAGEQETQYF.

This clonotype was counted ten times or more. CDR3 residues: CASRHNQETQYF. The CDR3 DNA reads as TGTGCCAGCCGACATAACCAAGAGACCCAGTACTTC. The chain has TRBV7-2 and TRBJ2-5; D is undetermined. The V gene's germline CDR1 is SGHTA and CDR2 FQGNSA. V dropped 8 bases and J dropped 0 bases, with 7 bases sitting between them. This CDR3 is 12 amino acids long.

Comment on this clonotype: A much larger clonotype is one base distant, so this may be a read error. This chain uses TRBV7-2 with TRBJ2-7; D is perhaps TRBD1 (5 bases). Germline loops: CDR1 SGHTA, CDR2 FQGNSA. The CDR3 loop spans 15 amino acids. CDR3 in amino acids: CVSSPGLAPGYEQYF. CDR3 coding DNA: TGTGTCAGCAGCCCAGGGTTAGCACCTGGATACGAGCAGTACTTC.

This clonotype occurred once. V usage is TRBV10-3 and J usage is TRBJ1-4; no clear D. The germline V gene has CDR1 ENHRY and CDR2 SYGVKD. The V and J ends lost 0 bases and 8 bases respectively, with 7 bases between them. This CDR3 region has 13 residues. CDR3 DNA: TGTGCCATCAGTGAGTCCGTGTCCGAAAAACTGTTTTTT. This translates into CAISESVSEKLFF.

The CDR3 sequence is CASGGSYNEQFF. CDR3 nucleotide sequence: TGTGCCAGCGGGGGCTCCTACAATGAGCAGTTCTTC. This chain links TRBV2 with TRBJ2-1; either TRBD1 or TRBD2 may supply D (5 bases each). Trimming cost V 8 bases and J 0 bases, with 5 bases left between them. Per the germline V gene, CDR1 is SNHLY and CDR2 is FYNNEI. The CDR3 has 12 amino acids.

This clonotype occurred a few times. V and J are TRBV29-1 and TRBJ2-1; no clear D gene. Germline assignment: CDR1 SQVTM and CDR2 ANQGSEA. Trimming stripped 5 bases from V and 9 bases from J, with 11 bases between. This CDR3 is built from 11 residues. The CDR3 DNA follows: TGCAGCGTTTGGTTCCACGGTGAGCAGTTCTTC. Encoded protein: CSVWFHGEQFF.

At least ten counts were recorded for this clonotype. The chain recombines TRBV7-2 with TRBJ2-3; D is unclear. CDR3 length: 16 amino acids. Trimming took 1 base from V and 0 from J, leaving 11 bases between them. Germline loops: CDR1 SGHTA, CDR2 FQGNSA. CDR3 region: CASSLVATASTDTQYF. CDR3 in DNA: TGTGCCAGCAGCTTAGTGGCGACCGCCAGCACAGATACGCAGTATTTT.

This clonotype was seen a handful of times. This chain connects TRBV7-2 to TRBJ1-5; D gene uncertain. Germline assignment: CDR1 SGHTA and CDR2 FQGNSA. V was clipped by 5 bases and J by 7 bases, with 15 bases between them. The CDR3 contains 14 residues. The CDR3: CASSLQISEQPQHF. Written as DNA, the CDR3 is TGTGCCAGCAGCCTCCAGATATCGGAACAGCCCCAGCATTTT.

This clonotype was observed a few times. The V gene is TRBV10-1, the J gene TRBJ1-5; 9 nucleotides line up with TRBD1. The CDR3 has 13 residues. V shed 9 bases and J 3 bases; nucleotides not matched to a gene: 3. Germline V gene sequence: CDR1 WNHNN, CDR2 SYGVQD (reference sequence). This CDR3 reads CASGTGSNQPQHF. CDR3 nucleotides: TGCGCCAGTGGGACAGGGTCCAATCAGCCCCAGCATTTT.

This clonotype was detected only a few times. The CDR3 region is CASSSGTTMSADTQYF. For the CDR3, the DNA is TGTGCCAGCAGCTCCGGGACTACCATGAGCGCAGATACGCAGTATTTT. The V call is TRBV5-6, the J call TRBJ2-3; 7 bases are shared with TRBD2. After removal of 3 bases from V and 4 bases from J, the junction contained 11 bases not matched to a gene. CDR3 size: 16 residues. Germline CDR1 and CDR2: SGHDT and YYEEEE.

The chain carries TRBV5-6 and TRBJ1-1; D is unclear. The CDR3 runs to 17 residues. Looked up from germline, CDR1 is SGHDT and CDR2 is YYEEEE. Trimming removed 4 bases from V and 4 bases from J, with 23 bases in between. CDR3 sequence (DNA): TGTGCCAGCAGCCACCAGGTTCTCTGGACCGAGATCACTGAAGCTTTCTTT. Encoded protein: CASSHQVLWTEITEAFF. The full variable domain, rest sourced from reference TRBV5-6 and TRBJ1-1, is DAGVTQSPTHLIKTRGQQVTLRCSPKSGHDTVSWYQQALGQGPQFIFQYYEEEERQRGNFPDRFSGHQFPNYSSELNVNALLLGDSALYLCASSHQVLWTEITEAFFGQGTRLTVV.

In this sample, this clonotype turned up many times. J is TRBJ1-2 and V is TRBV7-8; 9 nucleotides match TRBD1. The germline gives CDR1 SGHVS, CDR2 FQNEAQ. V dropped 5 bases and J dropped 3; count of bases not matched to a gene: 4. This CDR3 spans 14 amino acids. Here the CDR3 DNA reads TGTGCCAGCAGCGCCCGGGACAGGGACTATGGCTACACCTTC. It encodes CASSARDRDYGYTF.

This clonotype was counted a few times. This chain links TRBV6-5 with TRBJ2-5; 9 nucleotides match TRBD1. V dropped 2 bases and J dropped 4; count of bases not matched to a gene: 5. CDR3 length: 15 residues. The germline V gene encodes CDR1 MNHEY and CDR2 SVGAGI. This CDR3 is CASSYGTGIRETQYF. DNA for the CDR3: TGTGCCAGCAGTTACGGGACAGGGATAAGAGAGACCCAGTACTTC.

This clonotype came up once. The CDR3: CASRGTAYTDTQYF. In nucleotides, the CDR3 is TGCGCCAGCAGAGGGACTGCTTACACAGATACGCAGTATTTT. This chain connects TRBV5-1 to TRBJ2-3; D perhaps matches TRBD2 (6 bases). V was pared by 5 bases and J by 2 bases, with 12 bases between. This CDR3 contains 14 residues. Per germline, CDR1 SGHRS and CDR2 YFSETQ.

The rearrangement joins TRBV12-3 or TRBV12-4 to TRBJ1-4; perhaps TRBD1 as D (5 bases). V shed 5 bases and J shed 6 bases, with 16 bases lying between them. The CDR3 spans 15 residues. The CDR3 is CASSLWGEVDEKLFF. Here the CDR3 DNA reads TGTGCCAGCAGTCTATGGGGGGAGGTGGATGAAAAACTGTTTTTT.

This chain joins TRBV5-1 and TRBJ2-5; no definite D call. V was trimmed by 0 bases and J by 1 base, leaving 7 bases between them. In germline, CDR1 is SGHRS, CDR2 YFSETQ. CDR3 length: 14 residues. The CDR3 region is CASSLGQPQETQYF. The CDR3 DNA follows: TGCGCCAGCAGCTTGGGGCAGCCCCAAGAGACCCAGTACTTC.

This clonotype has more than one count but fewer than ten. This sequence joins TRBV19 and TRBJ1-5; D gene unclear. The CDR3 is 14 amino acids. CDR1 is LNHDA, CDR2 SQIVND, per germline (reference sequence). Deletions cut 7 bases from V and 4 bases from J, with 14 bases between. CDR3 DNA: TGTGCCAGTATCCAGACTGGGTGGAATCAGCCCCAGCATTTT. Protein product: CASIQTGWNQPQHF.

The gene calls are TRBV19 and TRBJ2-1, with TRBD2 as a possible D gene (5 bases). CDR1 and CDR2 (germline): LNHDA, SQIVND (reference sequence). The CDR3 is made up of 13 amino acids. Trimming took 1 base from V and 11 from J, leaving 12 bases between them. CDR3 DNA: TGTGCCAGTAGTATAGCGGATCGAGGGCAGCAGTTCTTC. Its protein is CASSIADRGQQFF.

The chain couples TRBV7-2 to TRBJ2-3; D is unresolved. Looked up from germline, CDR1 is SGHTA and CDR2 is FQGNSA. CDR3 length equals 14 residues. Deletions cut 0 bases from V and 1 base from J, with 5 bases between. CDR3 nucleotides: TGTGCCAGCAGCTTAGCGACCGGCACAGATACGCAGTATTTT. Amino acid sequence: CASSLATGTDTQYF. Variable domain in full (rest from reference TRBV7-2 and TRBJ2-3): GAGVSQSPSNKVTEKGKDVELRCDPISGHTALYWYRQSLGQGLEFLIYFQGNSAPDKSGLPSDRFSAERTGGSVSTLTIQRTQQEDSAVYLCASSLATGTDTQYFGPGTRLTVL.

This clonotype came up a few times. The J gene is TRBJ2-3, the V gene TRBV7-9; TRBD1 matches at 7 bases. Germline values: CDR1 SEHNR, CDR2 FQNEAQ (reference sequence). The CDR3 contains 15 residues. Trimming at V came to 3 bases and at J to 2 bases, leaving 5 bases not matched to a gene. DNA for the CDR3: TGTGCCAGCAGCTTCGGACAGGCCTTCACAGATACGCAGTATTTT. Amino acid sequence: CASSFGQAFTDTQYF. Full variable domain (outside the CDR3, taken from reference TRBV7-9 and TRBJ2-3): DTGVSQNPRHKITKRGQNVTFRCDPISEHNRLYWYRQTLGQGPEFLTYFQNEAQLEKSRLLSDRFSAERPKGSFSTLEIQRTEQGDSAMYLCASSFGQAFTDTQYFGPGTRLTVL.

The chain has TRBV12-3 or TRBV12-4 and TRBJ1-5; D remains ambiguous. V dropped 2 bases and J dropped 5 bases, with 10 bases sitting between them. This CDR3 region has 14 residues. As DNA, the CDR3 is TGTGCCAGCAGTTTAATATCCCCCCATCAGCCCCAGCATTTT. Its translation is CASSLISPHQPQHF.

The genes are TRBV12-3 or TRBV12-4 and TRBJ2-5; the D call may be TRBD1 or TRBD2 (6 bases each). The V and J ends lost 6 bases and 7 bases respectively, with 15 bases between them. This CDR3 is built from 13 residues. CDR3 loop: CASRQGLLRTQYF. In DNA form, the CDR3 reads TGTGCCAGCAGACAGGGACTCCTTAGGACCCAGTACTTC.

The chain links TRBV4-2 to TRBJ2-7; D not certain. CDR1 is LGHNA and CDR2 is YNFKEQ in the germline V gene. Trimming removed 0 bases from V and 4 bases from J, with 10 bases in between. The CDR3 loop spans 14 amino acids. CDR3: CASSQDRWRYEQYF. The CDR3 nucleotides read TGTGCCAGCAGCCAAGATAGGTGGCGATACGAGCAGTACTTC.

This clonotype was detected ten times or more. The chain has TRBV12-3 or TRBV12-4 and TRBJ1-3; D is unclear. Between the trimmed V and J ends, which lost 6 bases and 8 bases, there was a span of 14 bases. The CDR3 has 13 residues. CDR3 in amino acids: CASSLLRLDTIYF. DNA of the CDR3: TGTGCCAGCAGCCTGCTTCGCTTGGACACCATATATTTT.

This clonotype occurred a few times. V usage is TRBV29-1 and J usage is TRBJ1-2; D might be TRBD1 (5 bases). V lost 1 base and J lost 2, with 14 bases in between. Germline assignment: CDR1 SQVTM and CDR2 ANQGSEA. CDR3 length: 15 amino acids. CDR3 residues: CSVEATRDRNYGYTF. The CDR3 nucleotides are TGCAGCGTTGAAGCAACCCGTGACAGAAACTATGGCTACACCTTC.